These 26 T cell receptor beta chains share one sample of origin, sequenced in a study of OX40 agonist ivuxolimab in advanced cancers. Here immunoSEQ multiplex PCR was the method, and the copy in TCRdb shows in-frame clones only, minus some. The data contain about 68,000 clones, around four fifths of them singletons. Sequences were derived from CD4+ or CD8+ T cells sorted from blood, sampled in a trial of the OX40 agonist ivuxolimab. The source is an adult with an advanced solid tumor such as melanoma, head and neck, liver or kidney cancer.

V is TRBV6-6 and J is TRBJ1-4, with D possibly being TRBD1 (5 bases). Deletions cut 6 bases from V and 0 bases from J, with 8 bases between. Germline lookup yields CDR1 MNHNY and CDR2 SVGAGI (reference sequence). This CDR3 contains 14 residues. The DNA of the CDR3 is TGTGCCAGCAGCCTGACAGCAACTAATGAAAAACTGTTTTTT. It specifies CASSLTATNEKLFF.

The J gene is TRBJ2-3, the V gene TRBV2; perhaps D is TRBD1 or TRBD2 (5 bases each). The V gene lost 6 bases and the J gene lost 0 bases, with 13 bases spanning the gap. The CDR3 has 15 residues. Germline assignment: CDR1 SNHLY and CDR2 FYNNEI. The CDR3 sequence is CASSYRDASTDTQYF. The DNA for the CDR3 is TGTGCCAGCAGCTACCGGGACGCGAGCACAGATACGCAGTATTTT.

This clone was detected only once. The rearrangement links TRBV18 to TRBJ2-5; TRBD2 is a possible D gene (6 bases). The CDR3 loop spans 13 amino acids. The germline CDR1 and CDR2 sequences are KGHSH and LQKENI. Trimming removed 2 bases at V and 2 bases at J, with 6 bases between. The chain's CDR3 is CASSPSGQETQYF. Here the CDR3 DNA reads TGTGCCAGCTCACCAAGCGGGCAAGAGACCCAGTACTTC.

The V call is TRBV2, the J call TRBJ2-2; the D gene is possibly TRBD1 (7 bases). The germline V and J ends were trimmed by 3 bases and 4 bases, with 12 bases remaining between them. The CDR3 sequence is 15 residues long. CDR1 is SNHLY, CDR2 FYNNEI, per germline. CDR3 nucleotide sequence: TGTGCCAGCAGTGAGGGGGGACAGAGCACCGGGGAGCTGTTTTTT. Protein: CASSEGGQSTGELFF.

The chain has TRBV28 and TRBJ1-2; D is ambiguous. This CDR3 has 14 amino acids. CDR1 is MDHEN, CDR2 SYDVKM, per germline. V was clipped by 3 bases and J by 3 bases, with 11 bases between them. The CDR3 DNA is TGTGCCAGCAGTTTGGGAGCGATACACTATGGCTACACCTTC. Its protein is CASSLGAIHYGYTF.

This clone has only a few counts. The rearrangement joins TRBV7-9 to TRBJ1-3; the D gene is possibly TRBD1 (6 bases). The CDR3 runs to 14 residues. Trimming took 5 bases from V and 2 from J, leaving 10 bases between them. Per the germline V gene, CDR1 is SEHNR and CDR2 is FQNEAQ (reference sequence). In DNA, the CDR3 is TGTGCCAGCAGCCTAGGGACAACTGGAAACACCATATATTTT. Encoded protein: CASSLGTTGNTIYF.

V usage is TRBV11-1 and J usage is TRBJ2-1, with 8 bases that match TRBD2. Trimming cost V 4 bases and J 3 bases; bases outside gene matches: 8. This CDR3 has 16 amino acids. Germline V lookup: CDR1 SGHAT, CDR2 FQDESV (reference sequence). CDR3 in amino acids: CASSSTGGAFYNEQFF. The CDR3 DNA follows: TGTGCCAGCAGCTCAACCGGGGGGGCCTTCTACAATGAGCAGTTCTTC.

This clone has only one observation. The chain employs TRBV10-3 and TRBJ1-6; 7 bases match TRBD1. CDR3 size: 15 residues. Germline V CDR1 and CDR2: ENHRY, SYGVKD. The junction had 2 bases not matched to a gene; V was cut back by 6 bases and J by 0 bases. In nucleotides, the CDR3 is TGTGCCATCAGCGACAGGGCCTCCTATAATTCACCCCTCCACTTT. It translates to CAISDRASYNSPLHF.

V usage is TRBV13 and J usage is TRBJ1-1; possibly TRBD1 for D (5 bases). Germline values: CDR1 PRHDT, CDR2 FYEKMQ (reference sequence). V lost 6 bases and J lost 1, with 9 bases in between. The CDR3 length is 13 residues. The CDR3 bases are TGTGCCAGCAGGTACGGACAGAACACTGAAGCTTTCTTT. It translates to CASRYGQNTEAFF.

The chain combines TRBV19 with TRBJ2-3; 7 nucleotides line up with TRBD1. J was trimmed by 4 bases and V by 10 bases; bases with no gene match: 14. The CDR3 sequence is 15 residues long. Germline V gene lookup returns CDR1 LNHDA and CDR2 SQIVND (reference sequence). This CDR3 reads CATSGRGIGADTQYF. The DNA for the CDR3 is TGTGCCACCTCGGGCAGGGGGATAGGGGCAGATACGCAGTATTTT.

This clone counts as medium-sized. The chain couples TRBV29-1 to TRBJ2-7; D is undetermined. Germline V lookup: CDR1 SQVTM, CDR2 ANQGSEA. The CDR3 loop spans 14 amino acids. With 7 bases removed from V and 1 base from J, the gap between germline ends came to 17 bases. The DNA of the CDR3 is TGCAGCGCCTTAGACCCTACAGCGTCCTACGAGCAGTACTTC. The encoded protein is CSALDPTASYEQYF.

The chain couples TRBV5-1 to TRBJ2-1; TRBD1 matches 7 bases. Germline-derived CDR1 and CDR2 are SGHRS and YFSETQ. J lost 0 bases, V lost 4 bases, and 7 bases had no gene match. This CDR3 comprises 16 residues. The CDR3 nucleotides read TGCGCCAGCAGCCCGCTGACAGGGAGCTCCTACAATGAGCAGTTCTTC. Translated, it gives CASSPLTGSSYNEQFF. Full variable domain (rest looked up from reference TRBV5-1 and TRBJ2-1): KAGVTQTPRYLIKTRGQQVTLSCSPISGHRSVSWYQQTPGQGLQFLFEYFSETQRNKGNFPGRFSGRQFSNSRSEMNVSTLELGDSALYLCASSPLTGSSYNEQFFGPGTRLTVL.

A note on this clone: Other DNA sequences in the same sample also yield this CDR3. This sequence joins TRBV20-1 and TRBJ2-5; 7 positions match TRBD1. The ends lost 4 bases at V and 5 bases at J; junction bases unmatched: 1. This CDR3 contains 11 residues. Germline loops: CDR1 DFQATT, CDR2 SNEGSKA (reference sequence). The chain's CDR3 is CSANRGETQYF. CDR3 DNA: TGCAGTGCTAACAGGGGTGAGACCCAGTACTTC.

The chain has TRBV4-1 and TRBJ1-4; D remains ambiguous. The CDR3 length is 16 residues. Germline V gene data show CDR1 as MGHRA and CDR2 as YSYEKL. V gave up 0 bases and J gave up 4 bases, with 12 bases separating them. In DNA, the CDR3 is TGCGCCAGCAGCCAAGATCACGGGCCTAGTAATGAAAAACTGTTTTTT. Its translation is CASSQDHGPSNEKLFF.

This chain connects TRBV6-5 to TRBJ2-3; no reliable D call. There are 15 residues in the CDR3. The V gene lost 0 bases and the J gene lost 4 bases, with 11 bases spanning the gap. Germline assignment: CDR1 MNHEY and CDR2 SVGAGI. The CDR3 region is CASSYSPPPADTQYF. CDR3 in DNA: TGTGCCAGCAGTTACTCGCCGCCGCCCGCAGATACGCAGTATTTT.

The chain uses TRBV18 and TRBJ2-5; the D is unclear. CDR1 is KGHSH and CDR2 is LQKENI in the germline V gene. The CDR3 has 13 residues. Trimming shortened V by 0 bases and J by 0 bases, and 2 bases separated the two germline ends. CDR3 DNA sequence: TGTGCCAGCTCACCACCGGACCAAGAGACCCAGTACTTC. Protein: CASSPPDQETQYF. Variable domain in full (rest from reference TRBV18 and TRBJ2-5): NAGVMQNPRHLVRRRGQEARLRCSPMKGHSHVYWYRQLPEEGLKFMVYLQKENIIDESGMPKERFSAEFPKEGPSILRIQQVVRGDSAAYFCASSPPDQETQYFGPGTRLLVL.

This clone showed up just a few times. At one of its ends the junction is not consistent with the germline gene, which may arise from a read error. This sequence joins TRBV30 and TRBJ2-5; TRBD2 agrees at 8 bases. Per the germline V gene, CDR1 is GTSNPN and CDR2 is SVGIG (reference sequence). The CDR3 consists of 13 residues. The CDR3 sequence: CARSGGDQETQYF. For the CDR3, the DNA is TGTGCCCGGAGCGGGGGAGATCAAGAGACCCAGTACTTC.

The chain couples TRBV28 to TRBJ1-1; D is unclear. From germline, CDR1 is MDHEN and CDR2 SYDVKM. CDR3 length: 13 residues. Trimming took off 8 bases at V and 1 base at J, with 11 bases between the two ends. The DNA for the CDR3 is TGTGCCAGCCACCTAAACACGAACACTGAAGCTTTCTTT. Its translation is CASHLNTNTEAFF.

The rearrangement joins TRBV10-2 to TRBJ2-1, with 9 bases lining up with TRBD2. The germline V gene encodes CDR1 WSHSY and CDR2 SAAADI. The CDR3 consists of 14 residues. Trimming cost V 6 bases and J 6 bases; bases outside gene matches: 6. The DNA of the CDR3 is TGCGCCAGCAGGCCAGCGGGGGGCACCAATGAGCAGTTCTTC. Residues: CASRPAGGTNEQFF.

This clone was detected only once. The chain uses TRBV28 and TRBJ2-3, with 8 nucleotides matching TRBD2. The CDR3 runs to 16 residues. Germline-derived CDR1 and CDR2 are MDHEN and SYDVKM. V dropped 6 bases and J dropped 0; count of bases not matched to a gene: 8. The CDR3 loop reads CASSPGLAASTDTQYF. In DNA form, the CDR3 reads TGTGCCAGCAGCCCTGGACTAGCCGCGAGCACAGATACGCAGTATTTT.

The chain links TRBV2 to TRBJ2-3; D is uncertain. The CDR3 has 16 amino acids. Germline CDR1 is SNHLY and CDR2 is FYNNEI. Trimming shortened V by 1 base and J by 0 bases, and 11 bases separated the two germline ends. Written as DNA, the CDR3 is TGTGCCAGCAGTGAAGTAACGGGCGGAAGCACAGATACGCAGTATTTT. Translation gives CASSEVTGGSTDTQYF.

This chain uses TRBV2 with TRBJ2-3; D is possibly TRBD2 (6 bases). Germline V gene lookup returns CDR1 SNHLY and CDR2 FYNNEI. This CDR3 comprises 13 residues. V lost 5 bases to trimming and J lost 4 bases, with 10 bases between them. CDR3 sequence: CASSPPGADTQYF. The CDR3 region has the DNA TGTGCCAGCAGTCCGCCGGGGGCAGATACGCAGTATTTT.

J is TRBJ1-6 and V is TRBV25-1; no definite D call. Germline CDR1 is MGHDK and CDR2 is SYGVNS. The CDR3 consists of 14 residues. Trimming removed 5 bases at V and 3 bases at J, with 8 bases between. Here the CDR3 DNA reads TGTGCCAGCAGTAACCGGGGCTATAATTCACCCCTCCACTTT. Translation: CASSNRGYNSPLHF. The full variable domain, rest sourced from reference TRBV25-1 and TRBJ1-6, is EADIYQTPRYLVIGTGKKITLECSQTMGHDKMYWYQQDPGMELHLIHYSYGVNSTEKGDLSSESTVSRIRTEHFPLTLESARPSHTSQYLCASSNRGYNSPLHFGNGTRLTVT.

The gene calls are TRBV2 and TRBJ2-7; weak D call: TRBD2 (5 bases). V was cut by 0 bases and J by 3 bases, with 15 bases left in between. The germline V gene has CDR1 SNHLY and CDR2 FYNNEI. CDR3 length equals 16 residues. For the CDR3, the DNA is TGTGCCAGCAGTGAAGCGCCCGGGGTCTCTTTCTACGAGCAGTACTTC. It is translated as CASSEAPGVSFYEQYF.

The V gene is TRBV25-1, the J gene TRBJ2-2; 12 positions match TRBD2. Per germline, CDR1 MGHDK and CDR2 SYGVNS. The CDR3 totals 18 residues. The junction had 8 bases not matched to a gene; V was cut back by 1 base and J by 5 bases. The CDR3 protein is CASSESASGRGRTGELFF. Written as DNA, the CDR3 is TGTGCCAGCAGTGAATCGGCTAGCGGGAGGGGTCGAACCGGGGAGCTGTTTTTT.

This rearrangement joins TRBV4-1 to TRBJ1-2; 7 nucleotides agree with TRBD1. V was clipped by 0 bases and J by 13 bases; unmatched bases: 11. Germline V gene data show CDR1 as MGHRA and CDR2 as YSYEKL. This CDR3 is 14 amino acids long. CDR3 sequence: CASSQEGGVLEVTF. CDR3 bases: TGCGCCAGCAGCCAAGAAGGGGGCGTCTTGGAGGTCACCTTC.